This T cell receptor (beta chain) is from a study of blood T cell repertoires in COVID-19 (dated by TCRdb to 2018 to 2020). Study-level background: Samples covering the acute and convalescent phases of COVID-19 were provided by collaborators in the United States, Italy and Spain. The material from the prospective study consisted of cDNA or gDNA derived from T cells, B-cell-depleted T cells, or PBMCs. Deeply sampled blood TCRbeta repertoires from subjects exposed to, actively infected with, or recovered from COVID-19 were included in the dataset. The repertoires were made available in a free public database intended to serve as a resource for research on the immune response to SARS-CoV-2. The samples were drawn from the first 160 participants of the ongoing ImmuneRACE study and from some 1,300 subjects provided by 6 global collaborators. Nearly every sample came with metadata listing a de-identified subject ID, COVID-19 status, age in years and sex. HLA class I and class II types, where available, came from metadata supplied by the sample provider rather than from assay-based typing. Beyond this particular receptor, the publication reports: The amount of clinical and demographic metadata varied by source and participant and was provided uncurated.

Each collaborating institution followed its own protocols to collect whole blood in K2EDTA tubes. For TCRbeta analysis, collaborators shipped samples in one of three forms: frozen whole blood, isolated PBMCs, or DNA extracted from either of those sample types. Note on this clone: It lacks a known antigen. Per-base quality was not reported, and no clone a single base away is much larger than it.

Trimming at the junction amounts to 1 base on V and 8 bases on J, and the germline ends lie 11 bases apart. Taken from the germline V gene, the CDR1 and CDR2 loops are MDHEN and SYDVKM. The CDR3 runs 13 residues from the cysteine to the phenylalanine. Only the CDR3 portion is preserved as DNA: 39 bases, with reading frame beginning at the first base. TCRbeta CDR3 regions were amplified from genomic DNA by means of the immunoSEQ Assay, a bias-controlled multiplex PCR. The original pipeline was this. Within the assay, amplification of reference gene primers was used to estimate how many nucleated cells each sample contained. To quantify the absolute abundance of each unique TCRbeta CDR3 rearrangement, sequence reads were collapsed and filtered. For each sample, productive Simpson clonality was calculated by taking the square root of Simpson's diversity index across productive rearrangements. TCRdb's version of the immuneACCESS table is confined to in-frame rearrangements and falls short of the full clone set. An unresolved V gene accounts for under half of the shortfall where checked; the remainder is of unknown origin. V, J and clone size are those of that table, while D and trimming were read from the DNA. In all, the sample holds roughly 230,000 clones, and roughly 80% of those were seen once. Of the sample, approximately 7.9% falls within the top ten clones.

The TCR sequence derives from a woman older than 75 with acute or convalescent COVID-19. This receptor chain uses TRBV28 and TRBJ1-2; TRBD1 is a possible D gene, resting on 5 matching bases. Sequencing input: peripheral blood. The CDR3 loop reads CASSLSGLDGYTF. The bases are TGTGCCAGCAGTTTATCAGGGCTCGACGGCTACACCTTC.